The sequence of this T cell receptor beta chain was determined in a study of CD8+CD57+ T cells in acquired aplastic anemia. Study background: CD4+ and CD8+ cells, once sorted, gave DNA averaging about 3 ug. Healthy donors gave some 10 million reads on average for CD4+ cells. General study results and limits: Comparison of patients with controls identified roughly 27 shared CD8+ CDR3 sequences. CD8+ Simpson's diversity in patients was not significantly different from that in controls.

A word on this clonotype: The antigen is not known.

The V gene lost 5 bases and the J gene lost 8 bases, with 5 bases spanning the gap. This CDR3 is built from 10 residues. Per the germline V gene, CDR1 is KGHDR and CDR2 is SFDVKD. Genomic DNA provided the template from which TCR beta VDJ and CDR3 profiles were obtained. TCRdb processed the reads anew with MiXCR; each CDR3 protein has one entry. The data contain about 110,000 distinct CDR3 sequences, 40% to 60% of them singletons. The specimen was sorted CD4+, CD8+, or CD8+CD57+ T cells (not recorded which) from PBMCs. The clonotype comes from a human donor in good health, serving as a control. V and J are TRBV24-1 and TRBJ1-2; D remains unclear. The CDR3 DNA is TGTGCCACCAGTGCCAGGGGCTACACCTTC. Its translation is CATSARGYTF.